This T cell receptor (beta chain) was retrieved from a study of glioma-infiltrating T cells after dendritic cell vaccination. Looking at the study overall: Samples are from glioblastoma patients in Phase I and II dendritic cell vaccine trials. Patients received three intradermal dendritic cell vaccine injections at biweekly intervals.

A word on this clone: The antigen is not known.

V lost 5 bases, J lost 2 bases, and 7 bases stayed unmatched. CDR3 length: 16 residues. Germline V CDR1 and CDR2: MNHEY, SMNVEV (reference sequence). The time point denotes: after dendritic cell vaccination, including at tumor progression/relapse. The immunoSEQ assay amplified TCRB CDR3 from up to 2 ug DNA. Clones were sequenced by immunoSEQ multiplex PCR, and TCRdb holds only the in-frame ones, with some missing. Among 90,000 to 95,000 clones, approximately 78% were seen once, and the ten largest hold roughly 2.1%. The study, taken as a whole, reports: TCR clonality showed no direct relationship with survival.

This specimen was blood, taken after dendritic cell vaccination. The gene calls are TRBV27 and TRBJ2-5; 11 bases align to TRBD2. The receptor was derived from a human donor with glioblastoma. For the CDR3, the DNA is TGTGCCAGCAGTCCACGACTAGCGGGACCACAAGAGACCCAGTACTTC. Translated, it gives CASSPRLAGPQETQYF.